This T cell receptor beta chain was sequenced for a study of PD-1 blockade in mismatch repair-deficient tumors. TCRs were sequenced from a few patients responding to pembrolizumab. To note about this clone: The antigen is unknown.

The CDR3 runs to 11 residues. Germline CDR1 is SGDLS and CDR2 is YYNGEE. With 3 bases removed from V and 5 bases from J, the gap between germline ends came to 6 bases. Study results and limitations: Rapid post-treatment expansion, then contraction, generally preceding radiologic response, marked tumor-resident clones.

Clones were read by immunoSEQ multiplex PCR, and TCRdb kept only the in-frame ones, dropping some. Here the sample spans around 51,000 clones, 81% being singletons. This chain links TRBV9 with TRBJ2-7, with D possibly being TRBD1 (6 bases). The starting material was peripheral blood, obtained less than 21 weeks after starting pembrolizumab. The clonotype originates from an adult with mismatch repair-deficient cancer. In nucleotides, the CDR3 is TGTGCCAGCAGCGAGGGGGACGAGCAGTACTTC. It is translated as CASSEGDEQYF.